A selection of T cell receptor beta chains follows, all from one sample in a study of control samples from healthy donors and cancer patients. Clones were sequenced by immunoSEQ multiplex PCR, and TCRdb holds only the in-frame ones, with some missing. Among thousands of clones listed, under 90% were seen once. Sequencing used PBMCs. Receptors originate from an older man with lung cancer. The CDR3 runs from the conserved cysteine through the conserved F or W. The D gene is left open where the match is weak. The size field is filled for only some rows; it gives once, few, many or a size class.

CDR3 protein: CASSSLNRLAGIQETQYF
CDR3 DNA: TGTGCCAGCAGCTCGCTGAATAGGCTAGCGGGTATCCAAGAGACCCAGTACTTC
J gene: TRBJ2-5
D gene: TRBD2
clone size: .
V gene: TRBV28

CDR3 protein: CASSPFNLAGIYEQYF
CDR3 DNA: TGTGCCAGCTCACCATTTAATTTAGCGGGAATATACGAGCAGTACTTC
J gene: TRBJ2-7
D gene: TRBD2
clone size: .
V gene: TRBV18

CDR3 protein: CASGREELLAGELFF
CDR3 DNA: TGTGCCTCGGGCAGGGAAGAATTGTTGGCCGGGGAGCTGTTTTTT
J gene: TRBJ2-2
D gene: .
clone size: .
V gene: TRBV2

CDR3 protein: CSVPLAGTSGSWDTQYF
CDR3 DNA: TGCAGCGTCCCCTTAGCCGGGACTAGCGGGAGTTGGGATACGCAGTATTTT
J gene: TRBJ2-3
D gene: TRBD2
clone size: .
V gene: TRBV29-1

CDR3 protein: CAISDGMTGGTDTQYF
CDR3 DNA: TGTGCCATCAGTGATGGAATGACAGGGGGCACAGATACGCAGTATTTT
J gene: TRBJ2-3
D gene: TRBD1
clone size: .
V gene: TRBV10-3

CDR3 protein: CASSSQPSGTDTQYF
CDR3 DNA: TGTGCCAGCAGCTCCCAGCCTTCGGGCACAGATACGCAGTATTTT
J gene: TRBJ2-3
D gene: .
clone size: .
V gene: TRBV7-2

CDR3 protein: CATSDSTRTGSHEQYF
CDR3 DNA: TGTGCCACCAGTGACTCAACTCGGACAGGGTCCCACGAGCAGTACTTC
J gene: TRBJ2-7
D gene: TRBD1
clone size: .
V gene: TRBV24-1

CDR3 protein: CASSLGLAQSSYNEQFF
CDR3 DNA: TGCGCCAGCAGCTTGGGACTAGCGCAGAGCTCCTACAATGAGCAGTTCTTC
J gene: TRBJ2-1
D gene: TRBD2
clone size: .
V gene: TRBV5-1

CDR3 protein: CASRLDWCVSYEQYF
CDR3 DNA: TGTGCAAGTCGCTTAGATTGGTGTGTGTCCTACGAGCAGTACTTC
J gene: TRBJ2-7
D gene: .
clone size: .
V gene: TRBV12-2

CDR3 protein: CASSVDRAGNQPQHF
CDR3 DNA: TGTGCCAGCAGCGTCGACAGGGCTGGCAATCAGCCCCAGCATTTT
J gene: TRBJ1-5
D gene: TRBD1
clone size: .
V gene: TRBV7-2

CDR3 protein: CAWSYEGYEQYF
CDR3 DNA: TGTGCCTGGAGTTACGAGGGGTACGAGCAGTACTTC
J gene: TRBJ2-7
D gene: .
clone size: .
V gene: TRBV30

CDR3 protein: CAWSVLVSTEAFF
CDR3 DNA: TGTGCCTGGAGTGTTCTCGTATCGACTGAAGCTTTCTTT
J gene: TRBJ1-1
D gene: .
clone size: .
V gene: TRBV30

CDR3 protein: CASSQAVAYYEQFF
CDR3 DNA: TGCGCCAGCAGCCAAGCGGTAGCATATTATGAGCAGTTCTTC
J gene: TRBJ2-1
D gene: .
clone size: .
V gene: TRBV4-1

CDR3 protein: CATSRDVAREAFSYEQFF
CDR3 DNA: TGTGCCACCAGCAGAGATGTCGCACGGGAGGCTTTTAGCTATGAGCAGTTCTTC
J gene: TRBJ2-1
D gene: TRBD2
clone size: few
V gene: TRBV15

CDR3 protein: CASSPQTADTQYF
CDR3 DNA: TGTGCCAGCAGCCCCCAGACGGCAGATACGCAGTATTTT
J gene: TRBJ2-3
D gene: .
clone size: once
V gene: TRBV7-2

CDR3 protein: CASSYTGRIQPQHF
CDR3 DNA: TGTGCCAGCAGTTACACAGGGAGAATTCAGCCCCAGCATTTT
J gene: TRBJ1-5
D gene: .
clone size: .
V gene: TRBV6-2/TRBV6-3

CDR3 protein: CASSLGVAGAHEQYF
CDR3 DNA: TGTGCCAGCAGTTTAGGGGTCGCGGGGGCCCACGAGCAGTACTTC
J gene: TRBJ2-7
D gene: .
clone size: once
V gene: TRBV27

CDR3 protein: CASSVQDYEQYF
CDR3 DNA: TGTGCCAGCAGCGTGCAGGATTACGAGCAGTACTTC
J gene: TRBJ2-7
D gene: .
clone size: .
V gene: TRBV7-8

CDR3 protein: CASLPLAGSYNEQFF
CDR3 DNA: TGTGCCAGCCTCCCCTTAGCGGGCTCCTACAATGAGCAGTTCTTC
J gene: TRBJ2-1
D gene: TRBD2
clone size: .
V gene: TRBV28

CDR3 protein: CASSLLGTSGTPAGEQYF
CDR3 DNA: TGCGCCAGCAGCTTGTTAGGGACTAGCGGGACCCCAGCCGGCGAGCAGTACTTC
J gene: TRBJ2-7
D gene: TRBD2
clone size: .
V gene: TRBV5-1

CDR3 protein: CASSRAGAGETQYF
CDR3 DNA: TGTGCCAGCAGCCGAGCGGGAGCGGGAGAGACCCAGTACTTC
J gene: TRBJ2-5
D gene: TRBD2
clone size: .
V gene: TRBV14

CDR3 protein: CASSLLTGGNQPQHF
CDR3 DNA: TGTGCCAGCAGCTTGCTCACCGGAGGGAATCAGCCCCAGCATTTT
J gene: TRBJ1-5
D gene: .
clone size: once
V gene: TRBV5-8

CDR3 protein: CASSPRVASDEQFF
CDR3 DNA: TGTGCCAGCAGTCCTAGAGTAGCAAGCGATGAGCAGTTCTTC
J gene: TRBJ2-1
D gene: .
clone size: .
V gene: TRBV25-1

CDR3 protein: CASRLISFRTRGPSDYGYTF
CDR3 DNA: TGTGCAAGTCGCTTAATTAGTTTTCGGACCCGGGGCCCCTCGGACTATGGCTACACCTTC
J gene: TRBJ1-2
D gene: .
clone size: .
V gene: TRBV12-2